This TCR beta chain was captured in a study of human T cells and chemical hapten exposure (dated by TCRdb to the early 2020s). Looking at the study overall: For sensitization, 2% DPC in acetone was applied to a roughly 2 cm by roughly 2 cm area of upper inner arm skin. Blood samples were taken from patients before sensitization (week 0) and then at 2, 6 and about 24 weeks after DPC sensitization. Libraries were combined into a pool for sequencing, and differences in TCR yield between samples came mainly from small differences in library volumes within the pool. Patch testing on the upper back used Finn chambers containing 0.01% DPC, with scoring done after 6 days according to International Contact Dermatitis Research Group standards. For TCR sequencing, blood came from 25 to 35 alopecia patients at anywhere from one to four time points (pre-sensitization, 2, 6 and 24 weeks). Patients additionally received weekly therapeutic DPC doses to the scalp throughout the roughly 24-week study period. Peripheral blood TCR repertoire changes were tracked in vivo in alopecia patients during primary and secondary sensitization to the hapten diphenylcyclopropenone (DPC). The patient cohort, mostly female, included alopecia areata with under or over 50% scalp involvement, alopecia totalis and alopecia universalis.

Libraries were made using RACE. Sequencing took place on a NextSeq 500. During library preparation, unique molecular identifiers were attached to individual cDNA molecules so that TCRs could be counted quantitatively and reproducibly. Each blood RNA sample was used to sequence both TCR alpha and TCR beta chains. Per the source publication's procedure: A median of roughly 98,000 TCRs per sample was observed, with a range of about 23,224 to 690,600. The Decombinator software suite was used to annotate V, J and CDR3 in the TCR reads. Every sample was subsampled to the same number of TCRs (28,000) for the PS versus PT1 abundance plots. TCRs were defined as expanded if absent before sensitization and observed at least eight times at the 2-week time point. TCRdb ran its own pipeline on the public reads, namely fastp trimming at Q25 and MiXCR clone calling, and kept in-frame beta chains. All rows with the same CDR3 protein become a single entry with the most common DNA and genes. None of the V and J calls come from the authors' own analysis; TCRdb made them. Here the sample has 85,000 to 90,000 distinct CDR3 sequences; around 10% occur a single time. The leading ten clones occupy 3.6% of the sample.

This clonotype was counted ten times or more. This receptor's antigen is unknown. It has no much larger one-base neighbor in the sample; base qualities were not kept. Sample time point, as interpreted from the label and publication: pre-sensitization, week 0. What the treatment or condition label conveys for this sample: therapeutic diphenylcyclopropenone sensitization with weekly scalp DPC. At every patch-test visit, the blood draw took place before the patch test was put on. Patients were eligible if aged 18 to 70, diagnosed with alopecia and judged suitable for DPC therapy, and pregnant patients were excluded. Total RNA was isolated from unfractionated whole blood collected in Tempus Blood RNA tubes. At the junction V is shortened by 0 bases and J by 7 bases; bases outside the gene matches: 7. From the germline V gene, CDR1 is SQVTM and CDR2 is ANQGSEA. The CDR3 sequence holds 15 residues, the cysteine and phenylalanine included. The DNA shown is the 45-base CDR3, in frame from base 1.

Broad study findings and their caveats: No change with DPC sensitization was found in the number of TCRs above 1 in 1000 frequency, and no evidence of global repertoire structure alterations was found. Because every patient had alopecia, a presumed autoimmune disease, the patients' immune response might differ from that of healthy individuals. Expanded TCRs formed significantly more large CDR3 similarity clusters than pre-sensitization or healthy control sets, consistent with antigen-driven responses. The number of PT1 expanded TCRs positively correlated with patch test score, significant at thresholds 8, 16 and 32 but not 4. Repeated subsampling changed both the strength of the expansion versus patch-test correlation and the threshold at which that correlation became significant.

The starting material was whole blood, obtained in connection with sensitization to the hapten diphenylcyclopropenone (DPC). The receptor chain draws on TRBV29-1 and TRBJ1-4; TRBD1 aligns with 8 central bases. The clonotype originates from a woman in her thirties or forties with alopecia areata. Some clones in this sample may be carry-over from other donors' samples. CDR3 sequence: CSVEERQGLIEKLFF. The sequenced DNA: TGCAGCGTTGAAGAGCGACAGGGGTTAATTGAAAAACTGTTTTTT.